Each of the 9 T cell receptor beta chains below was sequenced from the same sample in a study of blood T cell repertoires in COVID-19. Using immunoSEQ multiplex PCR, the repertoire was profiled, and TCRdb retains in-frame clones only, with some absent. The data hold some 91,000 clones, with 90% observed a single time. Sequencing used peripheral blood. The receptors derive from a man between 60 and 70 years old with acute or convalescent COVID-19.

This clone appeared a single time. The rearrangement uses TRBV27 and TRBJ2-5, with 8 nucleotides matching TRBD1. Germline V gene lookup returns CDR1 MNHEY and CDR2 SMNVEV (reference sequence). The CDR3 consists of 16 residues. With V trimmed by 0 bases and J by 3 bases, 6 bases remained unmatched. The CDR3 region is CASSLSRGTGKETQYF. The CDR3, as DNA: TGTGCCAGCAGTTTATCGAGGGGGACAGGAAAAGAGACCCAGTACTTC.

The V and J genes are TRBV4-1 and TRBJ2-7, with D perhaps matching TRBD2 (6 bases). The CDR3 has 16 amino acids. From germline, CDR1 is MGHRA and CDR2 YSYEKL. Between the trimmed V and J ends, which lost 1 base and 3 bases, there was a span of 16 bases. In nucleotides, the CDR3 is TGCGCCAGCAGCCAAGTTCCGGGGGTACCTAACTACGAGCAGTACGTC. Translation: CASSQVPGVPNYEQYV.

The chain joins TRBV6-5 to TRBJ2-1; D not certain. Germline CDR1 reads MNHEY; CDR2 reads SVGAGI. This CDR3 spans 13 amino acids. Trimming shortened V by 6 bases and J by 3 bases, and 9 bases separated the two germline ends. CDR3 sequence: CASSPVSYNEQFF. DNA for the CDR3: TGTGCCAGCAGCCCCGTCAGCTACAATGAGCAGTTCTTC.

This sequence joins TRBV19 and TRBJ1-2; 8 bases map to TRBD1. In germline, CDR1 is LNHDA, CDR2 SQIVND (reference sequence). Germline trimming cut 5 bases from V and 3 bases from J; bases unmatched to any gene: 11. This CDR3 region has 16 residues. The CDR3 is CASSPGQVRRHYGYTF. CDR3 coding DNA: TGTGCCAGTAGTCCGGGACAGGTCCGCCGGCACTATGGCTACACCTTC. Supplemented by reference TRBV19 and TRBJ1-2, the full variable domain reads DGGITQSPKYLFRKEGQNVTLSCEQNLNHDAMYWYRQDPGQGLRLIYYSQIVNDFQKGDIAEGYSVSREKKESFPLTVTSAQKNPTAFYLCASSPGQVRRHYGYTFGSGTRLTVV.

The chain is built from TRBV30 and TRBJ2-7; 8 bases align to TRBD1. The CDR3 is 14 amino acids. Germline CDR1 and CDR2: GTSNPN and SVGIG (reference sequence). J gave up 6 bases and V 2 bases, and 9 bases lay outside the gene matches. The CDR3 coding sequence is TGTGCCTGGAGTCCCAGGGGGCTCCCACGCGAGCAGTACGTC. This encodes CAWSPRGLPREQYV.

This clone has a single count. V and J are TRBV11-2 and TRBJ1-6; 7 bases match TRBD1. J was trimmed by 7 bases and V by 4 bases; bases with no gene match: 7. There are 15 residues in the CDR3. Germline V gene sequence: CDR1 SGHAT, CDR2 FQNNGV. The CDR3 reads CASSSLTGQNSPLHF. Here the CDR3 DNA reads TGTGCCAGCAGCTCACTGACAGGGCAGAATTCACCCCTCCACTTT.

The chain uses TRBV5-1 and TRBJ1-2; weak D call: TRBD1 (6 bases). Between the trimmed V and J ends, which lost 5 bases and 4 bases, there was a span of 18 bases. The CDR3 is 15 amino acids. CDR1 and CDR2 from the germline V gene are SGHRS and YFSETQ. The CDR3 nucleotides are TGCGCCAGCAGACGAACAGAGGGGGTGGGCTATGGCTACACCTTC. This codes for CASRRTEGVGYGYTF.

With respect to this clone: Other DNA variants within this sample encode the same CDR3. The V call is TRBV30, the J call TRBJ1-5; D is unclear. This CDR3 contains 13 residues. Per germline, CDR1 GTSNPN and CDR2 SVGIG (reference sequence). Deletions cut 0 bases from V and 4 bases from J, with 7 bases between. The CDR3 nucleotides are TGTGCCTGGAGTGTCCGGGAGAATCAGCCCCAGCATTTT. Translation: CAWSVRENQPQHF. The variable domain in full, with the rest retrieved from reference TRBV30 and TRBJ1-5, is SQTIHQWPATLVQPVGSPLSLECTVEGTSNPNLYWYRQAAGRGLQLLFYSVGIGQISSEVPQNLSASRPQDRQFILSSKKLLLSDSGFYLCAWSVRENQPQHFGDGTRLSIL.

The sample holds one count of this clone. The chain joins TRBV14 to TRBJ1-2; no reliable D call. The CDR3 runs to 12 residues. Trimming cost V 1 base and J 3 bases, with 3 bases left between them. Germline V CDR1 and CDR2: SGHDN, FVKESK. The CDR3 coding sequence is TGTGCCAGCAGCCAAGGAGACTATGGCTACACCTTC. Its translation: CASSQGDYGYTF.